Following are 10 T cell receptor beta chains from one sample sequenced in a study of cytomegalovirus exposure and HLA in healthy donors. Use of 60 Vbeta and 13 Jbeta primers characterized the PCR. The data were produced by immunoSEQ multiplex PCR, yet TCRdb's version contains in-frame clones alone and is incomplete. This table has around 180,000 clones, 65% to 85% appearing once. Material for sequencing was PBMCs. The receptors stem from a man between 60 and 75 years old in good health and CMV-seronegative.

This clone was detected only a few times. The rearrangement links TRBV19 to TRBJ1-4; 9 bases align to TRBD1. CDR1 is LNHDA and CDR2 is SQIVND in the germline V gene (reference sequence). The CDR3 spans 15 residues. V lost 5 bases to trimming and J lost 8 bases; unmatched junction nucleotides: 9. CDR3 DNA: TGTGCCAGTAGTGCTACAGGGGGCACAAGCGAAAAACTGTTTTTT. This encodes CASSATGGTSEKLFF.

The V and J genes are TRBV9 and TRBJ2-3; TRBD2 matches 10 bases. V lost 4 bases to trimming and J lost 6 bases; unmatched junction nucleotides: 11. The V gene's germline CDR1 is SGDLS and CDR2 YYNGEE. The CDR3 contains 16 residues. CDR3 sequence (DNA): TGTGCCAGCAGCCTGAGCCTAGCGGGAGAAAAGGATACGCAGTATTTT. This encodes CASSLSLAGEKDTQYF.

The chain recombines TRBV10-3 with TRBJ2-2; 9 bases align to TRBD1. The V gene end was trimmed by 5 bases and the J gene end by 2 bases; junction bases not matched to a gene: 12. This CDR3 region has 18 residues. Germline CDR1 reads ENHRY; CDR2 reads SYGVKD. The CDR3 sequence: CAISTGTGFRGNTGELFF. The CDR3 nucleotides read TGTGCCATCAGTACCGGGACAGGGTTTAGGGGAAACACCGGGGAGCTGTTTTTT.

The chain recombines TRBV5-6 with TRBJ2-2; D is undetermined. CDR3 length equals 15 residues. Looked up from germline, CDR1 is SGHDT and CDR2 is YYEEEE. Trimming removed 2 bases from V and 2 bases from J, with 10 bases in between. The CDR3 loop reads CASSFYRVNTGELFF. The CDR3 DNA reads TGTGCCAGCAGCTTCTACAGAGTTAACACCGGGGAGCTGTTTTTT.

This clone was seen a single time. V and J are TRBV25-1 and TRBJ2-7; the D gene is possibly TRBD1 (5 bases). Germline V gives CDR1 MGHDK, CDR2 SYGVNS. CDR3 size: 16 residues. V was shortened by 1 base and J by 2 bases, with 15 bases between the two germline ends. CDR3 loop: CASSEFPGLNAYEQYF. CDR3 in DNA: TGTGCCAGCAGTGAATTTCCAGGGCTTAACGCCTACGAGCAGTACTTC.

J is TRBJ2-1 and V is TRBV6-1, with 11 bases fitting TRBD2. The germline gives CDR1 MNHNS, CDR2 SASEGT. Trimming at V came to 1 base and at J to 4 bases, leaving 12 bases not matched to a gene. This CDR3 contains 19 residues. The CDR3 DNA sequence: TGTGCCAGCAGTGAAGTAGCGGCTAGCGGGGGGTTACTATACAATGAGCAGTTCTTC. This encodes CASSEVAASGGLLYNEQFF.

J is TRBJ2-5 and V is TRBV4-3; D perhaps matches TRBD2 (5 bases). Trimming pared 1 base from V and 2 bases from J, leaving 11 bases between. Germline V gene data show CDR1 as LGHNA and CDR2 as YSLEER. The CDR3 totals 15 residues. CDR3 residues: CASSQVGSGQETQYF. CDR3 nucleotide sequence: TGCGCCAGCAGCCAAGTTGGGTCGGGGCAAGAGACCCAGTACTTC.

This clone was detected a few times. J is TRBJ1-4 and V is TRBV19; D perhaps matches TRBD1 (6 bases). This CDR3 comprises 16 residues. V dropped 6 bases and J dropped 7 bases, with 21 bases sitting between them. Looked up from germline, CDR1 is LNHDA and CDR2 is SQIVND (reference sequence). The CDR3 DNA sequence: TGTGCCAGTAGCCGGAATCTCGGGACACGAGGTGAAAAACTGTTTTTT. It translates to CASSRNLGTRGEKLFF.

The genes are TRBV4-2 and TRBJ1-1, with D maybe TRBD1 (5 bases). Trimming took off 0 bases at V and 3 bases at J, with 14 bases between the two ends. This CDR3 has 16 residues. Looked up from germline, CDR1 is LGHNA and CDR2 is YNFKEQ. CDR3 region: CASSQDRGSKDTEAFF. The CDR3 nucleotides are TGTGCCAGCAGCCAAGATAGGGGCAGTAAGGACACTGAAGCTTTCTTT.

The genes are TRBV7-6 and TRBJ2-5, with TRBD1 matching over 9 bases. The J call is uncertain, as TRBJ2-7 better fits the DNA end. This CDR3 has 17 residues. Germline lookup yields CDR1 SGHVS and CDR2 FNYEAQ. The CDR3 sequence: CASSLGSGTGISYEQYF. CDR3 bases: TGTGCCAGCAGCTTAGGTTCCGGGACAGGGATCTCCTACGAGCAGTACTTC.